This T cell receptor (beta chain) was retrieved from a study of radiotherapy plus CTLA-4 blockade in lung cancer. Whole-study context: Objective responses were recorded in about a sixth of patients, with disease control recorded in 25% to 40%. Study outcomes and limitations: There was expansion of tumor-derived TCR clones in blood after radiotherapy plus ipilimumab.

CTLA-4 blockade with ipilimumab, together with focal radiation, was given to patients with chemo-refractory metastatic non-small-cell lung cancer. The assay was immunoSEQ multiplex PCR, and TCRdb's table has in-frame clones only and misses some. The sample holds 53,000 or so clones, roughly 76% seen once. V lost 6 bases, J lost 6 bases, and 8 bases stayed unmatched. Germline lookup yields CDR1 MNHEY and CDR2 SVGAGI. This CDR3 has 15 amino acids. In the case of this clone: Its antigen is currently unknown.

The TCR was taken from a human donor with non-small cell lung cancer who had stable disease on radiotherapy plus ipilimumab. This rearrangement joins TRBV6-5 to TRBJ1-6; 7 nucleotides line up with TRBD1. The specimen comprised peripheral blood, sampled from a patient treated with radiotherapy plus ipilimumab. CDR3 sequence: CASRAEGTANSPLHF. Written as DNA, the CDR3 is TGTGCCAGCAGGGCCGAAGGGACAGCTAATTCACCCCTCCACTTT.